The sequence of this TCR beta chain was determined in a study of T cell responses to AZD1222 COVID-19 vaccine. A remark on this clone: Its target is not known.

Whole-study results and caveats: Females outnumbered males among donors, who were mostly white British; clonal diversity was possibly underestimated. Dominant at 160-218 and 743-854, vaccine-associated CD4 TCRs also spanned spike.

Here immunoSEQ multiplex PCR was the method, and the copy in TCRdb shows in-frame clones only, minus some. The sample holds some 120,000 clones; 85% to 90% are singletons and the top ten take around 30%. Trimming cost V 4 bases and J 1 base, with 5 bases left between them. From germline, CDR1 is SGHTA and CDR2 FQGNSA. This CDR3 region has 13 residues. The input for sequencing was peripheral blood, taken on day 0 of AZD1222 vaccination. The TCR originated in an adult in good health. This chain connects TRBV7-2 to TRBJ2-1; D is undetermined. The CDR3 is CASSSQSYNEQFF. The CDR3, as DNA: TGTGCCAGCAGCTCCCAATCCTACAATGAGCAGTTCTTC.